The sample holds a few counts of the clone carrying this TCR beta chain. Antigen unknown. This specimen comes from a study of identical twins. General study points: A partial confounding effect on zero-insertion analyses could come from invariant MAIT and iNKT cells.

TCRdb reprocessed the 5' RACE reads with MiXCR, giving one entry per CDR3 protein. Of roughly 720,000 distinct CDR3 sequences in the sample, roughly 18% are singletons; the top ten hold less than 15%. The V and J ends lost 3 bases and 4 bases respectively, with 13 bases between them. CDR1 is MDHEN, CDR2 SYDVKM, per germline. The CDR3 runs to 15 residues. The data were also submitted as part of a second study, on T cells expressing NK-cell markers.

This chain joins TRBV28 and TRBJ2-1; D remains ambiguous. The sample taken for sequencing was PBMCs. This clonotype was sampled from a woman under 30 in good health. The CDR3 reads CASSFQLIYYNEQFF. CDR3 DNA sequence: TGTGCCAGCAGTTTTCAGCTAATCTATTACAATGAGCAGTTCTTC.